These 19 T cell receptor beta chains came from one sample sequenced in a study of cytomegalovirus exposure and HLA in healthy donors (dated by TCRdb to 2015 to 2018). The method behind the library was the immunoSEQ multiplex PCR assay. The multiplex PCR relied on a mix of 60 forward primers for TCR Vbeta segments and 13 reverse primers for TCR Jbeta segments. This is the immuneACCESS table as TCRdb keeps it, with only in-frame sequences that have V and J called. A part of the clones is gone; compared with another copy, unresolved V genes explain less than half, and the rest is unexplained. A total of under 200,000 clones appear in this sample, around 86% of them only once. About 0.84% of the sample is taken by the ten largest. Sequencing was done on a sample of PBMCs. All receptors come from a woman aged 18-35 years in good health and CMV-seronegative.

The chain is built from TRBV7-2 and TRBJ2-7; D gene unclear. CDR3 length equals 13 residues. V gave up 2 bases and J gave up 2 bases, with 7 bases separating them. CDR1 SGHTA and CDR2 FQGNSA come from the germline V gene. CDR3 sequence: CASSLLQPYEQYF. In nucleotides, the CDR3 is TGTGCCAGCAGCTTACTACAGCCCTACGAGCAGTACTTC.

The chain recombines TRBV18 with TRBJ2-1, with a weak D call TRBD2 (7 bases). Germline CDR1 reads KGHSH; CDR2 reads LQKENI. The CDR3 runs 18 residues. V lost 5 bases, J lost 7 bases, and 27 bases lay in between. CDR3 protein: CASSFSLARGGSGNEQFF. In DNA form, the CDR3 reads TGTGCCAGCTCATTTTCTCTCGCTCGCGGGGGCTCGGGAAATGAGCAGTTCTTC.

This clone was detected only once. The V gene is TRBV2, the J gene TRBJ2-5; 8 positions match TRBD1. The CDR3 is made up of 15 amino acids. Trimming cost V 4 bases and J 5 bases; bases outside gene matches: 9. Germline assignment: CDR1 SNHLY and CDR2 FYNNEI. The CDR3 DNA follows: TGTGCCAGCAGTGTGGCAGGGGGCGTTGGGGAGACCCAGTACTTC. Its protein product is CASSVAGGVGETQYF.

This chain joins TRBV28 and TRBJ2-1; the D is unclear. The length of the CDR3 is 12 residues. Trimming removed 6 bases from V and 10 bases from J, with 13 bases in between. Germline V CDR1 and CDR2: MDHEN, SYDVKM. CDR3 sequence: CASRPPLEEQFF. In DNA, the CDR3 is TGTGCCAGCAGGCCCCCCCTAGAGGAGCAGTTCTTC.

The V and J genes are TRBV6-5 and TRBJ1-6, with no clear D. This CDR3 region has 16 residues. The germline V and J ends were trimmed by 2 bases and 7 bases, with 15 bases remaining between them. CDR1 and CDR2 from the germline V gene are MNHEY and SVGAGI. DNA for the CDR3: TGTGCCAGCAGTTACGAATGGACCATAGCGAATTCACCCCTCCACTTT. Translating gives CASSYEWTIANSPLHF.

The J gene is TRBJ2-6, the V gene TRBV5-1, with 8 nucleotides matching TRBD1. The V gene's germline CDR1 is SGHRS and CDR2 YFSETQ. The V and J ends lost 5 bases and 1 base, in that order; junction bases with no gene match: 2. CDR3 size: 15 residues. Here the CDR3 reads CASSQGASGANVLTF. In DNA form, the CDR3 reads TGCGCCAGCAGTCAGGGGGCGTCTGGGGCCAACGTCCTGACTTTC.

The gene calls are TRBV27 and TRBJ1-1; possible D gene TRBD1, 5 bases. The V and J ends lost 4 bases and 0 bases respectively, with 6 bases between them. CDR1 is MNHEY, CDR2 SMNVEV, per germline (reference sequence). The CDR3 is made up of 13 amino acids. The CDR3 sequence: CASSSQVNTEAFF. Here the CDR3 DNA reads TGTGCCAGCAGTTCACAGGTGAACACTGAAGCTTTCTTT.

This clone was picked up one time. V usage is TRBV4-2 and J usage is TRBJ1-4, with unresolved D. Germline V gene data show CDR1 as LGHNA and CDR2 as YNFKEQ. CDR3 size: 11 residues. Trimming stripped 0 bases from V and 13 bases from J, with 6 bases between. CDR3 DNA: TGTGCCAGCAGCCAAGAAACGCGACTGTTTTTT. As protein: CASSQETRLFF.

In its sample, this clone was seen a few times. The CDR3: CASSPVRDSNSPLHF. The CDR3 DNA follows: TGTGCCAGCAGCCCGGTTCGGGACTCGAATTCACCCCTCCACTTT. The chain links TRBV27 to TRBJ1-6; the D gene is possibly TRBD1 (5 bases). The CDR3 length is 15 residues. The V end lost 6 bases, the J end lost 7 bases, and 16 bases lay between the germline ends. Germline assignment: CDR1 MNHEY and CDR2 SMNVEV (reference sequence).

The gene calls are TRBV30 and TRBJ2-3; 7 nucleotides agree with TRBD1. With 5 bases clipped from V and 0 bases from J, the junction kept 2 bases outside the gene matches. Germline V lookup: CDR1 GTSNPN, CDR2 SVGIG (reference sequence). The CDR3 consists of 13 residues. CDR3 protein: CAWSGQSTDTQYF. The CDR3 DNA reads as TGTGCCTGGTCGGGACAGAGCACAGATACGCAGTATTTT.

V and J are TRBV9 and TRBJ1-1; D is possibly TRBD1 (5 bases). CDR1 is SGDLS and CDR2 is YYNGEE in the germline V gene. V lost 0 bases, J lost 4 bases, and 10 bases lay in between. CDR3 length: 14 residues. The CDR3 DNA sequence: TGTGCCAGCAGCGTAGTACGACAGACCACTGAAGCTTTCTTT. It codes for CASSVVRQTTEAFF.

This clone appeared once. The chain carries TRBV5-1 and TRBJ2-1; 11 bases agree with TRBD2. The germline gives CDR1 SGHRS, CDR2 YFSETQ. V was clipped by 1 base and J by 10 bases; unmatched bases: 7. The CDR3 has 15 residues. The CDR3 reads CASSLLAGGPGEQFF. CDR3 in DNA: TGCGCCAGCAGCTTGTTAGCGGGAGGGCCGGGAGAGCAGTTCTTC.

This clone occurred a few times. This rearrangement joins TRBV6-1 to TRBJ2-1, with D possibly TRBD2 on 5 matching bases. This CDR3 has 14 residues. V was shortened by 1 base and J by 5 bases, with 9 bases between the two germline ends. Germline V gene sequence: CDR1 MNHNS, CDR2 SASEGT. Here the CDR3 reads CASSEVAGHNEQFF. CDR3 DNA sequence: TGTGCCAGCAGTGAAGTTGCGGGCCACAATGAGCAGTTCTTC.

V gene TRBV19 combines with J gene TRBJ2-3, with 7 bases aligning to TRBD2. With 3 bases clipped from V and 2 bases from J, the junction kept 8 bases outside the gene matches. The germline V gene encodes CDR1 LNHDA and CDR2 SQIVND (reference sequence). CDR3 length: 16 residues. The chain's CDR3 is CASSILASGYTDTQYF. The CDR3 nucleotides are TGTGCCAGTAGTATCTTGGCTAGCGGATACACAGATACGCAGTATTTT.

This clone came up a few times. The rearrangement joins TRBV18 to TRBJ2-7; D is undetermined. Deletions cut 3 bases from V and 6 bases from J, with 12 bases between. Germline lookup yields CDR1 KGHSH and CDR2 LQKENI. The CDR3 is 13 residues long. The CDR3 DNA follows: TGTGCCAGCTCACCCTACGCCGTTCGCGAGCAGTACTTC. Its translation: CASSPYAVREQYF.

J is TRBJ2-2 and V is TRBV30, with D maybe TRBD1 (6 bases). CDR1 and CDR2 (germline): GTSNPN, SVGIG (reference sequence). This CDR3 has 14 residues. V lost 1 base, J lost 3 bases, and 9 bases lay in between. The CDR3 loop is CAWSEAGDTGELFF. DNA of the CDR3: TGTGCCTGGAGTGAGGCAGGGGACACCGGGGAGCTGTTTTTT.

V is TRBV7-2 and J is TRBJ1-1; D uncertain. From germline, CDR1 is SGHTA and CDR2 FQGNSA. The CDR3 consists of 13 residues. V lost 4 bases and J lost 0, with 6 bases in between. CDR3 DNA: TGTGCCAGCAGCTCGCTAATGAACACTGAAGCTTTCTTT. Translating it yields CASSSLMNTEAFF.

The genes are TRBV6-1 and TRBJ1-2; the match to TRBD1 covers 7 bases. This CDR3 comprises 15 residues. In germline, CDR1 is MNHNS, CDR2 SASEGT. The V and J ends lost 4 bases and 2 bases, in that order; junction bases with no gene match: 7. CDR3 amino acids: CASSVVGTANYGYTF. CDR3 DNA sequence: TGTGCCAGCAGTGTAGTAGGGACAGCCAACTATGGCTACACCTTC.

This clone was seen only a few times. The CDR3 loop reads CASSRRGGLDEQYF. Written as DNA, the CDR3 is TGTGCCAGCAGCAGACGGGGGGGCCTCGACGAGCAGTACTTC. The rearrangement joins TRBV7-2 to TRBJ2-7, with 8 positions matching TRBD2. CDR3 length equals 14 residues. V shed 5 bases and J 5 bases; nucleotides not matched to a gene: 8. Germline loops: CDR1 SGHTA, CDR2 FQGNSA. Full variable domain (rest looked up from reference TRBV7-2 and TRBJ2-7): GAGVSQSPSNKVTEKGKDVELRCDPISGHTALYWYRQSLGQGLEFLIYFQGNSAPDKSGLPSDRFSAERTGGSVSTLTIQRTQQEDSAVYLCASSRRGGLDEQYFGPGTRLTVT.